The 22 T cell receptor beta chains below come from one sample, sequenced in a study of blood T cell repertoires in COVID-19. Method: immunoSEQ multiplex PCR; TCRdb's copy keeps in-frame clones and lacks some. The table shows tens of thousands of clones, with about 70% occurring only once. The sample taken for sequencing was peripheral blood. These receptors were taken from a man aged 50-60 years with COVID-19, enrolled during active disease.

This clone appeared a few times. The DNA for the CDR3 is TGTGCCAGCAGAATGGGAGGCGGCAATCAGCCCCAGCATTTT. It is translated as CASRMGGGNQPQHF. The rearrangement joins TRBV2 to TRBJ1-5; D is uncertain. This CDR3 has 14 residues. Trimming shortened V by 6 bases and J by 2 bases, and 11 bases separated the two germline ends. Germline CDR1 reads SNHLY; CDR2 reads FYNNEI. Variable domain in full (rest from reference TRBV2 and TRBJ1-5): EPEVTQTPSHQVTQMGQEVILRCVPISNHLYFYWYRQILGQKVEFLVSFYNNEISEKSEIFDDQFSVERPDGSNFTLKIRSTKLEDSAMYFCASRMGGGNQPQHFGDGTRLSIL.

This clone was recorded a few times. CDR3 nucleotide sequence: TGCGCCAGCGGGACAGGATACTACGAGCAGTACTTC. Translated: CASGTGYYEQYF. The V and J genes are TRBV5-1 and TRBJ2-7; 8 bases are shared with TRBD1. V gave up 7 bases and J gave up 3 bases; unmatched junction bases: 3. The CDR3 has 12 amino acids. CDR1 and CDR2 (germline): SGHRS, YFSETQ.

This chain joins TRBV7-3 and TRBJ1-4, with 7 bases matching TRBD1. Germline CDR1 SGHTA, CDR2 FQGTGA. J was trimmed by 5 bases and V by 2 bases; bases with no gene match: 5. The CDR3 totals 15 residues. The CDR3 nucleotides read TGTGCCAGCAGCTTATCCGGACAGGACAATGAAAAACTGTTTTTT. Protein product: CASSLSGQDNEKLFF.

V and J are TRBV19 and TRBJ2-7; 11 nucleotides line up with TRBD1. There are 17 residues in the CDR3. Trimming took 0 bases from V and 5 from J; bases not matched to a gene: 9. CDR1 is LNHDA and CDR2 is SQIVND in the germline V gene (reference sequence). CDR3 region: CASSIELTGTGGNEQYF. CDR3 coding DNA: TGTGCCAGTAGTATAGAACTTACTGGGACAGGGGGTAACGAGCAGTACTTC.

The chain has TRBV12-3 or TRBV12-4 and TRBJ1-1, with D possibly TRBD1 on 5 matching bases. This CDR3 has 13 residues. Trimming stripped 7 bases from V and 1 base from J, with 10 bases between. The CDR3 loop reads CASKKTGNTEAFF. The CDR3 DNA reads as TGTGCCAGCAAAAAAACAGGGAACACTGAAGCTTTCTTT.

The chain has TRBV12-3 or TRBV12-4 and TRBJ1-1, with 7 positions matching TRBD1. J lost 4 bases, V lost 5 bases, and 4 bases had no gene match. The length of the CDR3 is 13 residues. The CDR3 here is CASSPTGTTEAFF. Here the CDR3 DNA reads TGTGCCAGCAGTCCGACAGGGACCACTGAAGCTTTCTTT.

There are a few counts of this clone. The rearrangement joins TRBV25-1 to TRBJ2-7, with 9 bases fitting TRBD1. V lost 1 base to trimming and J lost 5 bases; unmatched junction nucleotides: 3. Germline CDR1 MGHDK, CDR2 SYGVNS. The CDR3 contains 14 residues. In DNA form, the CDR3 reads TGTGCCAGCAGTGAATGGGGACAGGGCCACGAGCAGTACTTC. It specifies CASSEWGQGHEQYF.

The chain couples TRBV20-1 to TRBJ2-7, with unresolved D. Trimming stripped 3 bases from V and 7 bases from J, with 10 bases between. The CDR3 covers 11 residues. Germline CDR1 and CDR2: DFQATT and SNEGSKA (reference sequence). CDR3 sequence (DNA): TGCAGTGCTAGTTTCCTCCTGGAGCAGTACTTC. This gives the protein CSASFLLEQYF.

This clone was recorded once. The CDR3 DNA reads as TGTGCCACCAGCAGAGAGTGGGCGGGACAGAGGTATCAGCCCCAGCATTTT. This gives the protein CATSREWAGQRYQPQHF. The chain couples TRBV15 to TRBJ1-5, with 7 bases fitting TRBD1. Per germline, CDR1 LNHNV and CDR2 YYDKDF (reference sequence). The CDR3 loop spans 17 amino acids. The V segment lost 0 bases and the J segment 5 bases; nucleotides outside the gene matches: 10. Variable domain in full (rest from reference TRBV15 and TRBJ1-5): DAMVIQNPRYQVTQFGKPVTLSCSQTLNHNVMYWYQQKSSQAPKLLFHYYDKDFNNEADTPDNFQSRRPNTSFCFLDIRSPGLGDTAMYLCATSREWAGQRYQPQHFGDGTRLSIL.

The V call is TRBV4-1, the J call TRBJ2-4; D gene uncertain. Germline CDR1 is MGHRA and CDR2 is YSYEKL. V shed 0 bases and J shed 1 base, with 16 bases lying between them. The CDR3 is made up of 18 amino acids. The CDR3 DNA is TGCGCCAGCAGCCAAGAGGGCAGACGTTCATGGGCCAAAAACATTCAGTACTTC. Translation gives CASSQEGRRSWAKNIQYF.

The rearrangement joins TRBV3-1 (or the pseudogene TRBV3-2) to TRBJ2-3; D might be TRBD2 (6 bases). The CDR3 contains 15 residues. The germline V gene encodes CDR1 LGHDT and CDR2 YNNKEL (reference sequence). V dropped 4 bases and J dropped 1 base, with 12 bases sitting between them. This chain's CDR3 is CASSPRTGGTDTQYF. For the CDR3, the DNA is TGTGCCAGCAGCCCCCGAACGGGAGGCACAGATACGCAGTATTTT.

This sequence joins TRBV5-1 and TRBJ2-4; TRBD2 matches at 10 bases. The CDR3 runs to 17 residues. Germline CDR1 is SGHRS and CDR2 is YFSETQ. Losses at the gene ends were 2 bases for V and 1 base for J; bases not matched to a gene: 6. The chain's CDR3 is CASSLSGGALAKNIQYF. The CDR3, as DNA: TGCGCCAGCAGCTTAAGCGGGGGGGCGTTGGCCAAAAACATTCAGTACTTC.

The chain recombines TRBV15 with TRBJ1-1, with 7 nucleotides matching TRBD1. With V trimmed by 2 bases and J by 4 bases, 7 bases remained unmatched. Germline CDR1 reads LNHNV; CDR2 reads YYDKDF (reference sequence). This CDR3 spans 15 amino acids. This CDR3 is CATSRSRDRPTEAFF. The CDR3 nucleotides are TGTGCCACCAGCAGATCCCGGGACAGACCCACTGAAGCTTTCTTT.

The chain joins TRBV5-4 to TRBJ2-1, with 11 bases that match TRBD2. Per germline, CDR1 SGHNT and CDR2 YYREEE (reference sequence). The CDR3 length is 17 residues. With 4 bases clipped from V and 6 bases from J, the junction kept 12 bases outside the gene matches. The chain's CDR3 is CASSREGLAVFSNEQFF. The CDR3 DNA follows: TGTGCCAGCAGCAGAGAGGGACTAGCGGTGTTTAGCAATGAGCAGTTCTTC.

The rearrangement uses TRBV28 and TRBJ1-1; D may be TRBD1 (5 bases). This CDR3 is 15 amino acids long. CDR1 and CDR2 from the germline V gene are MDHEN and SYDVKM. Trimming pared 2 bases from V and 1 base from J, leaving 11 bases between. CDR3 sequence reads: CASSLAVGQNTEAFF. CDR3 nucleotide sequence: TGTGCCAGCAGTTTAGCAGTCGGACAGAACACTGAAGCTTTCTTT.

The J gene is TRBJ1-4, the V gene TRBV9; D may be TRBD1 (5 bases). Germline assignment: CDR1 SGDLS and CDR2 YYNGEE. V gave up 4 bases and J gave up 8 bases, with 12 bases separating them. CDR3 length equals 13 residues. This CDR3 reads CASSSGAGEKLFF. The CDR3 DNA reads TGTGCCAGCAGCAGCGGGGCAGGGGAAAAACTGTTTTTT.

CDR3 coding DNA: TGTGCCACCAGTGGTTCAGGGGACGCTGAAGCTTTCTTT. This translates into CATSGSGDAEAFF. This chain uses TRBV24-1 with TRBJ1-1; the D gene is possibly TRBD1 (6 bases). The germline CDR1 and CDR2 sequences are KGHDR and SFDVKD. This CDR3 is built from 13 residues. Trimming left V 5 bases short and J 6 bases short, with 12 bases between.

The chain joins TRBV3-1 (or the pseudogene TRBV3-2) to TRBJ1-1; a possible D gene is TRBD1 (6 bases). The ends were cut back, 4 bases at V and 1 base at J, with 16 bases in the middle. CDR1 is LGHDT and CDR2 is YNNKEL in the germline V gene (reference sequence). The CDR3 runs to 16 residues. CDR3 sequence reads: CASSPNRAPENTEAFF. The CDR3 DNA reads TGTGCCAGCAGCCCTAACAGGGCACCAGAGAACACTGAAGCTTTCTTT.

The rearrangement links TRBV7-2 to TRBJ1-2, with TRBD1 matching 7 bases. The CDR3 spans 15 residues. Germline V gives CDR1 SGHTA, CDR2 FQGNSA. The V gene end was trimmed by 1 base and the J gene end by 5 bases; junction bases not matched to a gene: 7. As DNA, the CDR3 is TGTGCCAGCAGCTTAGACAGGGGAAGCCTTTATGGCTACACCTTC. This encodes CASSLDRGSLYGYTF.

The chain links TRBV6-6 to TRBJ2-7, with TRBD2 as a possible D gene (6 bases). This CDR3 has 13 residues. The germline CDR1 and CDR2 sequences are MNHNY and SVGAGI (reference sequence). The V end was cut by 6 bases, the J end by 2 bases, with 11 bases between. CDR3 nucleotides: TGTGCCAGCAGCCTCCCGGGGGCCTACGAGCAGTACTTC. Translating gives CASSLPGAYEQYF.

The chain has TRBV28 and TRBJ2-7; a possible D gene is TRBD1 (5 bases). CDR1 MDHEN and CDR2 SYDVKM come from the germline V gene. This CDR3 has 14 amino acids. V shed 6 bases and J shed 0 bases, with 12 bases lying between them. This CDR3 reads CASRAGPSSYEQYF. The DNA for the CDR3 is TGTGCCAGCAGAGCAGGGCCCAGCTCCTACGAGCAGTACTTC.

The chain employs TRBV18 and TRBJ1-1, with a tentative D call TRBD1 (6 bases). Per the germline V gene, CDR1 is KGHSH and CDR2 is LQKENI. CDR3 size: 15 residues. V was shortened by 5 bases and J by 3 bases, with 16 bases between the two germline ends. CDR3 region: CASSTYDNRDTEAFF. For the CDR3, the DNA is TGTGCCAGCTCAACCTACGATAACAGGGACACTGAAGCTTTCTTT.